This TCR beta chain was recovered during a study of identical twins. Using its own MiXCR run on the 5' RACE reads, TCRdb lists one record per CDR3 protein. The sample includes approximately 590,000 distinct CDR3 sequences, 9.5% to 10% of them seen just once. The germline V gene has CDR1 SGHDT and CDR2 YYEEEE. The CDR3 runs 17 residues. V lost 3 bases to trimming and J lost 6 bases, with 22 bases between them. The same data also contributed to another study, on yellow fever vaccine responses in identical twins.

The chain uses TRBV5-6 and TRBJ2-1; TRBD1 might be the D (5 bases). The clonotype comes from a woman aged 18-29 years in good health. Input material: PBMCs. The DNA of the CDR3 is TGTGCCAGCAGCTGGCTTTTGGGGCCCTCGACGAGCAATGAGCAGTTCTTC. It specifies CASSWLLGPSTSNEQFF.